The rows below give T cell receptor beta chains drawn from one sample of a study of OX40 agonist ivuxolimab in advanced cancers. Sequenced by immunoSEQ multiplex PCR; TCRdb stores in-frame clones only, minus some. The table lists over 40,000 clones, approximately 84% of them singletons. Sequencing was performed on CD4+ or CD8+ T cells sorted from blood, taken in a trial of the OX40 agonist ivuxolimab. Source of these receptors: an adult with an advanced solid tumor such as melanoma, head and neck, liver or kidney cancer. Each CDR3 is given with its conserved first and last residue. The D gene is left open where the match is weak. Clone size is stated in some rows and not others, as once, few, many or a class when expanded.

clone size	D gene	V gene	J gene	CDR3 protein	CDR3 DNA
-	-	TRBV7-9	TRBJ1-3	CASSLDGGAGNTIYF	TGTGCCAGCAGCTTAGACGGGGGTGCTGGAAACACCATATATTTT
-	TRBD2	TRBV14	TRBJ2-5	CASSRGGSIETQYF	TGTGCCAGCAGCCGGGGGGGGTCGATAGAGACCCAGTACTTC
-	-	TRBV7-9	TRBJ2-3	CASSLRDTQYF	TGTGCCAGCAGCTTGCGGGACACGCAGTATTTT
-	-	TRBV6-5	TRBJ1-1	CASTKSGPNAEAFF	TGTGCCAGCACGAAATCAGGGCCTAACGCTGAAGCTTTCTTT
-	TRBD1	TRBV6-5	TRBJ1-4	CASSRWDRGVKKLFF	TGTGCCAGCAGTCGATGGGACAGGGGTGTGAAAAAACTGTTTTTT
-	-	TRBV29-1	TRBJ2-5	CSVTGMLETQYF	TGCAGCGTCACAGGGATGTTAGAGACCCAGTACTTC
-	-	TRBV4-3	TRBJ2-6	CASSQSLGLSRANVLTF	TGCGCCAGCAGCCAATCCCTCGGACTTTCTCGGGCCAACGTCCTGACTTTC
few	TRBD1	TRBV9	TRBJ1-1	CASSPRPGTVNTEAFF	TGTGCCAGCAGCCCACGTCCCGGGACAGTGAACACTGAAGCTTTCTTT
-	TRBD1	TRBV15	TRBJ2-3	CATSRWDRVWDTQYF	TGTGCCACCAGCAGGTGGGACAGGGTGTGGGATACGCAGTATTTT
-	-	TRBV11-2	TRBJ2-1	CASGSRGVYNEQFF	TGTGCCAGCGGATCCCGTGGGGTCTACAATGAGCAGTTCTTC
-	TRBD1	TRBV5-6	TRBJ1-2	CASSFRDRESYGYTF	TGTGCCAGCAGCTTCCGGGACAGGGAGTCCTATGGCTACACCTTC
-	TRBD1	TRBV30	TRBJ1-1	CAWSRTGGSAFF	TGTGCCTGGAGTCGGACAGGGGGTTCGGCTTTCTTT
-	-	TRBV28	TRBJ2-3	CASSWRTNTDTQYF	TGTGCCAGCAGTTGGAGGACCAACACAGATACGCAGTATTTT
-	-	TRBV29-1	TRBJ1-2	CSVEPRGGYGYTF	TGCAGCGTTGAACCTAGGGGGGGCTATGGCTACACCTTC
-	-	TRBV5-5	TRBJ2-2	CASSLTTTGELFF	TGTGCCAGCAGCTTGACAACCACCGGGGAGCTGTTTTTT
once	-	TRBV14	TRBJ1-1	CASSHATRARTEAFF	TGTGCCAGCAGCCACGCGACAAGGGCAAGGACTGAAGCTTTCTTT
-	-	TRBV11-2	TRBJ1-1	CASSLGHVNTEAFF	TGTGCCAGCAGCCTGGGACACGTGAACACTGAAGCTTTCTTT
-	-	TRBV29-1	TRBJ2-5	CSVVKGREAQYF	TGCAGCGTTGTGAAGGGACGAGAGGCCCAGTACTTC
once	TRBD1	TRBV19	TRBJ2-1	CASRDRARNNEQFF	TGTGCCAGTCGTGACAGGGCTAGGAACAATGAGCAGTTCTTC
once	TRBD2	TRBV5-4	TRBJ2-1	CAGGTSGRVNEQFF	TGTGCGGGTGGAACTAGCGGGAGAGTCAATGAGCAGTTCTTC
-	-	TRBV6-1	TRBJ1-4	CASRLDSSTNEKLFF	TGTGCCAGCAGGCTCGACAGCTCAACTAATGAAAAACTGTTTTTT
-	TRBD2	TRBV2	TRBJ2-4	CASRPGLAGGSIQYF	TGTGCCAGCAGGCCGGGACTAGCGGGAGGATCCATTCAGTACTTC
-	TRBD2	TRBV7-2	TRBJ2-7	CASSRQSGGSSYEQYF	TGTGCCAGCAGCCGACAAAGCGGGGGTAGCTCCTACGAGCAGTACTTC
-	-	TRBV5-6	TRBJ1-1	CASSLGTVNTEAFF	TGTGCCAGCAGCTTGGGGACGGTGAACACTGAAGCTTTCTTT